Below are 18 T cell receptor beta chains sequenced from a single sample in a study of cytomegalovirus exposure and HLA in healthy donors. The PCR contained 60 Vbeta and 13 Jbeta primers. Some clones are missing from TCRdb's copy, which holds only in-frame ones; the method was immunoSEQ multiplex PCR. Here the sample spans fewer than 150,000 clones, 80% being singletons. Sequencing used PBMCs. The receptors originated from a male donor in good health and CMV-seronegative.

The chain links TRBV30 to TRBJ2-2; TRBD1 aligns across 7 bases. Germline CDR1 reads GTSNPN; CDR2 reads SVGIG (reference sequence). The V and J ends lost 2 bases and 7 bases, in that order; junction bases with no gene match: 10. This CDR3 comprises 15 residues. CDR3 bases: TGTGCCTGGAGTCCTCTCGGACAGGCGGGCGGGGAGCTGTTTTTT. Translating gives CAWSPLGQAGGELFF.

The chain joins TRBV7-8 to TRBJ2-3, with D unclear. CDR3 length: 12 amino acids. Germline V gene sequence: CDR1 SGHVS, CDR2 FQNEAQ. The V gene lost 3 bases and the J gene lost 2 bases, with 3 bases spanning the gap. This CDR3 is CASSFHTDTQYF. The CDR3 DNA reads as TGTGCCAGCAGCTTCCACACAGATACGCAGTATTTT.

The chain carries TRBV28 and TRBJ2-7; the D is unclear. V lost 2 bases and J 2 bases, leaving 19 bases between the germline ends. CDR3 length: 17 amino acids. The germline gives CDR1 MDHEN, CDR2 SYDVKM. In nucleotides, the CDR3 is TGTGCCAGCAGTTTACCCCGGTTGGCAGGTGCCCCCTACGAGCAGTACTTC. Amino acid sequence: CASSLPRLAGAPYEQYF.

The chain uses TRBV4-2 and TRBJ2-2; tentatively, D is TRBD1 (6 bases). Between the trimmed V and J ends, which lost 3 bases and 1 base, there was a span of 15 bases. CDR1 and CDR2 from the germline V gene are LGHNA and YNFKEQ. The CDR3 loop spans 17 amino acids. This CDR3 is CASSQETGIGNTGELFF. The DNA of the CDR3 is TGTGCCAGCAGCCAGGAAACAGGGATCGGGAACACCGGGGAGCTGTTTTTT.

This sequence joins TRBV11-2 and TRBJ2-7, with a weak D call TRBD1 (5 bases). Trimming cost V 0 bases and J 2 bases, with 11 bases left between them. Germline V lookup: CDR1 SGHAT, CDR2 FQNNGV. The CDR3 contains 15 residues. The CDR3 region has the DNA TGTGCCAGCAGCTTAGATGTCCAGGGCGCCTACGAGCAGTACTTC. Amino acids: CASSLDVQGAYEQYF.

This rearrangement joins TRBV9 to TRBJ1-1, with no clear D. CDR3 length equals 13 residues. CDR1 is SGDLS and CDR2 is YYNGEE in the germline V gene. Trimming took off 4 bases at V and 4 bases at J, with 11 bases between the two ends. CDR3: CASSSRGSTEAFF. The CDR3 DNA follows: TGTGCCAGCAGCTCCCGGGGTAGCACTGAAGCTTTCTTT.

V and J are TRBV7-9 and TRBJ2-7, with 7 bases matching TRBD2. Unmatched junction bases numbered 7, after V lost 5 bases and J lost 0 bases. The germline V gene has CDR1 SEHNR and CDR2 FQNEAQ (reference sequence). The CDR3 runs to 15 residues. CDR3 protein: CASSPSGVSSYEQYF. CDR3 sequence (DNA): TGTGCCAGCAGCCCCAGCGGGGTAAGCTCCTACGAGCAGTACTTC.

The chain combines TRBV4-1 with TRBJ2-5; 8 bases are shared with TRBD2. CDR3 length equals 15 residues. The germline V gene encodes CDR1 MGHRA and CDR2 YSYEKL. The trim removed 2 bases at V and 2 bases at J, leaving 4 bases unmatched. DNA of the CDR3: TGCGCCAGCAGCCAATATAGCGGGGAGCAAGAGACCCAGTACTTC. Its protein is CASSQYSGEQETQYF.

This clone was counted once. This chain connects TRBV19 to TRBJ1-1; D might be TRBD1 (5 bases). V gave up 5 bases and J gave up 5 bases, with 12 bases separating them. CDR3 length equals 13 residues. Germline assignment: CDR1 LNHDA and CDR2 SQIVND (reference sequence). CDR3 sequence (DNA): TGTGCCAGTAGTCGGGGGAGAGAGACTGAAGCTTTCTTT. Protein: CASSRGRETEAFF. Using reference TRBV19 and TRBJ1-1 for the parts outside the CDR3, the full variable domain is DGGITQSPKYLFRKEGQNVTLSCEQNLNHDAMYWYRQDPGQGLRLIYYSQIVNDFQKGDIAEGYSVSREKKESFPLTVTSAQKNPTAFYLCASSRGRETEAFFGQGTRLTVV.

To note about this clone: The sample contains more than one DNA sequence encoding this CDR3. The rearrangement links TRBV11-2 to TRBJ1-1; D unresolved. Trimming took off 2 bases at V and 1 base at J, with 5 bases between the two ends. Looked up from germline, CDR1 is SGHAT and CDR2 is FQNNGV. The CDR3 runs 13 residues. The CDR3 sequence is CASSLRGNTEAFF. CDR3 nucleotide sequence: TGTGCCAGCAGCTTACGGGGGAACACTGAAGCTTTCTTT.

This clone was observed a few times. The chain combines TRBV10-1 with TRBJ1-6; a weak D match, TRBD1 (6 bases). Germline CDR1 reads WNHNN; CDR2 reads SYGVQD (reference sequence). Trimming removed 8 bases from V and 7 bases from J, with 9 bases in between. This CDR3 has 12 amino acids. CDR3 sequence reads: CASAGQNSPLHF. The CDR3 DNA reads TGCGCCAGCGCCGGACAGAATTCACCCCTCCACTTT.

In its sample, this clone was seen once. The chain is built from TRBV11-2 and TRBJ2-7, with TRBD1 matching 8 bases. J lost 5 bases, V lost 3 bases, and 12 bases had no gene match. From germline, CDR1 is SGHAT and CDR2 FQNNGV. The CDR3 is 16 amino acids. The CDR3 is CASSFPPGTGIHEQYF. CDR3 in DNA: TGTGCCAGCAGCTTCCCTCCCGGGACAGGTATCCACGAGCAGTACTTC.

The rearrangement uses TRBV5-8 and TRBJ2-2; D unclear. CDR3 size: 12 residues. Trimming cost V 1 base and J 9 bases, with 7 bases left between them. Germline V gene sequence: CDR1 SGHTS, CDR2 YDEGEE. The CDR3 coding sequence is TGTGCCAGCAGCTTGAGAGAGCGGGAGCTGTTTTTT. It codes for CASSLRERELFF. Combining the CDR3 with reference TRBV5-8 and TRBJ2-2 gives the whole variable domain EAGVTQSPTHLIKTRGQQATLRCSPISGHTSVYWYQQALGLGLQFLLWYDEGEERNRGNFPPRFSGRQFPNYSSELNVNALELEDSALYLCASSLRERELFFGEGSRLTVL.

The chain couples TRBV7-8 to TRBJ1-5, with D perhaps TRBD1 (6 bases). Trimming left V 1 base short and J 5 bases short, with 15 bases between. The CDR3 is 16 amino acids. Germline CDR1 SGHVS, CDR2 FQNEAQ. The CDR3 is CASSLERGASHQPQHF. CDR3 bases: TGTGCCAGCAGCTTAGAGCGGGGGGCGTCTCATCAGCCCCAGCATTTT.

The gene calls are TRBV4-3 and TRBJ1-1; D not certain. The V gene lost 6 bases and the J gene lost 0 bases, with 8 bases spanning the gap. This CDR3 is built from 13 residues. Germline V gives CDR1 LGHNA, CDR2 YSLEER. CDR3 loop: CASSENLNTEAFF. Written as DNA, the CDR3 is TGCGCCAGCAGTGAGAACTTGAACACTGAAGCTTTCTTT.

The chain is built from TRBV5-1 and TRBJ1-1, with D uncertain. This CDR3 contains 13 residues. The germline V gene encodes CDR1 SGHRS and CDR2 YFSETQ. The ends were cut back, 2 bases at V and 6 bases at J, with 11 bases in the middle. The CDR3 sequence: CASSFTGISEAFF. CDR3 coding DNA: TGCGCCAGCAGCTTCACGGGGATCTCTGAAGCTTTCTTT.

The J gene is TRBJ1-2, the V gene TRBV19; 8 nucleotides agree with TRBD1. This CDR3 has 15 amino acids. Germline V gives CDR1 LNHDA, CDR2 SQIVND (reference sequence). Trimming took 5 bases from V and 8 from J; bases not matched to a gene: 13. The CDR3 loop is CASSPPKTGVNGYTF. CDR3 DNA sequence: TGTGCCAGTAGTCCACCCAAGACAGGGGTAAACGGCTACACCTTC.

The chain joins TRBV27 to TRBJ2-5, with TRBD2 matching 8 bases. The CDR3 consists of 14 residues. The junction had 10 bases not matched to a gene; V was cut back by 6 bases and J by 7 bases. Germline loops: CDR1 MNHEY, CDR2 SMNVEV (reference sequence). The CDR3 sequence: CASRGLREGRTQYF. CDR3 coding DNA: TGTGCCAGCAGGGGCCTTCGGGAGGGGCGGACCCAGTACTTC.